Presented here are 14 T cell receptor beta chains from one specimen sequenced in a study of blood T cell repertoires in COVID-19. Clones were read by immunoSEQ multiplex PCR, and TCRdb kept only the in-frame ones, dropping some. This table has 190,000 or so clones, 80% to 90% appearing once. The sequenced sample was PBMCs or T cells enriched from blood (not recorded which). The receptor source for this set is a man under 40 who had recovered from COVID-19.

The chain combines TRBV30 with TRBJ2-7, with 7 bases matching TRBD1. This CDR3 contains 12 residues. V lost 5 bases and J lost 3; bases outside the gene matches: 4. Germline V gene data show CDR1 as GTSNPN and CDR2 as SVGIG (reference sequence). CDR3 in amino acids: CAWVGTDYEQYF. In DNA, the CDR3 is TGTGCCTGGGTCGGGACAGACTACGAGCAGTACTTC.

V usage is TRBV3-1 (or the pseudogene TRBV3-2) and J usage is TRBJ2-3; TRBD2 might be the D (5 bases). The CDR3 totals 15 residues. V was shortened by 5 bases and J by 4 bases, with 16 bases between the two germline ends. Germline V lookup: CDR1 LGHDT, CDR2 YNNKEL (reference sequence). The CDR3: CASSTFRSGSDTQYF. In DNA, the CDR3 is TGTGCCAGCAGCACGTTCCGGAGCGGTTCAGATACGCAGTATTTT.

The rearrangement joins TRBV5-1 to TRBJ2-7, with D tentatively TRBD1 (5 bases). The CDR3 spans 14 residues. Germline V lookup: CDR1 SGHRS, CDR2 YFSETQ. Trimming stripped 8 bases from V and 3 bases from J, with 18 bases between. The CDR3 reads CASSLWQGNYEQYF. DNA for the CDR3: TGCGCCAGTTCCCTATGGCAGGGTAACTACGAGCAGTACTTC. Combining the CDR3 with reference TRBV5-1 and TRBJ2-7 gives the whole variable domain KAGVTQTPRYLIKTRGQQVTLSCSPISGHRSVSWYQQTPGQGLQFLFEYFSETQRNKGNFPGRFSGRQFSNSRSEMNVSTLELGDSALYLCASSLWQGNYEQYFGPGTRLTVT.

This clone was recorded a few times. This sequence joins TRBV6-2 or TRBV6-3 and TRBJ1-5; the match to TRBD1 covers 10 bases. V trimming: 6 bases; J trimming: 6 bases; junction bases outside the gene matches: 8. The CDR3 consists of 15 residues. Germline lookup yields CDR1 MNHEY and CDR2 SVGEGT. The CDR3 here is CASSVGQGEGQPQHF. The CDR3 coding sequence is TGTGCCAGCAGCGTCGGACAGGGGGAAGGTCAGCCCCAGCATTTT.

The chain is built from TRBV24-1 and TRBJ1-5, with 7 positions matching TRBD1. Germline V gene lookup returns CDR1 KGHDR and CDR2 SFDVKD. V shed 3 bases and J 1 base; nucleotides not matched to a gene: 8. The CDR3 contains 17 residues. DNA for the CDR3: TGTGCCACCAGTGATCCTACAGGGGACATAAGCAATCAGCCCCAGCATTTT. Residues: CATSDPTGDISNQPQHF.

This sequence joins TRBV7-9 and TRBJ2-1; 9 positions match TRBD2. CDR1 and CDR2 (germline): SEHNR, FQNEAQ (reference sequence). After removal of 5 bases from V and 0 bases from J, the junction contained 11 bases not matched to a gene. The CDR3 is 18 amino acids. The CDR3 here is CASSPPGGGAISYNEQFF. As DNA, the CDR3 is TGTGCCAGCAGCCCCCCCGGCGGGGGGGCTATCTCCTACAATGAGCAGTTCTTC.

The V and J genes are TRBV7-2 and TRBJ2-7, with D tentatively TRBD1 (6 bases). CDR3 length: 13 residues. V was cut by 1 base and J by 6 bases, with 10 bases left in between. Germline assignment: CDR1 SGHTA and CDR2 FQGNSA. The DNA of the CDR3 is TGTGCCAGCAGCTTAGGCCAGGGGCTCGAGCAGTACTTC. Protein: CASSLGQGLEQYF.

The chain is built from TRBV6-5 and TRBJ1-3; tentatively, D is TRBD1 (6 bases). Germline CDR1 MNHEY, CDR2 SVGAGI. V lost 1 base and J lost 4, with 11 bases in between. CDR3 size: 15 residues. The CDR3 region is CASSYFAGAGNTIYF. CDR3 nucleotide sequence: TGTGCCAGCAGTTACTTCGCAGGGGCAGGAAACACCATATATTTT.

The CDR3 loop is CASSRQKTNEKLFF. CDR3 in DNA: TGTGCCAGCAGCCGACAAAAAACTAATGAAAAACTGTTTTTT. The chain employs TRBV7-8 and TRBJ1-4; D unresolved. This CDR3 has 14 amino acids. Trimming took 5 bases from V and 1 from J, leaving 8 bases between them. CDR1 is SGHVS, CDR2 FQNEAQ, per germline.

The chain employs TRBV30 and TRBJ1-2; 8 positions match TRBD1. Per the germline V gene, CDR1 is GTSNPN and CDR2 is SVGIG (reference sequence). CDR3 length equals 15 residues. V was clipped by 2 bases and J by 6 bases; unmatched bases: 11. The CDR3 nucleotides are TGTGCCTGGAGTCTCTCTGACAGGGGAGCCCATGGCTACACCTTC. This codes for CAWSLSDRGAHGYTF.

CDR3 residues: CASTTQAPYEQYF. The CDR3 nucleotides are TGTGCCAGCACTACTCAGGCCCCCTACGAGCAGTACTTC. V gene TRBV28 combines with J gene TRBJ2-7; D not certain. This CDR3 has 13 amino acids. Trimming took off 7 bases at V and 2 bases at J, with 12 bases between the two ends. From germline, CDR1 is MDHEN and CDR2 SYDVKM.

This clone was found a few times. The V gene is TRBV4-1, the J gene TRBJ1-3; D is unclear. The CDR3 consists of 13 residues. With 2 bases removed from V and 3 bases from J, the gap between germline ends came to 5 bases. Germline V gene lookup returns CDR1 MGHRA and CDR2 YSYEKL. CDR3 DNA sequence: TGCGCCAGCAGCCAAATGAGTGGAAACACCATATATTTT. Amino acid sequence: CASSQMSGNTIYF.

This clone was detected only once. The chain carries TRBV6-1 and TRBJ1-2; 7 bases agree with TRBD1. Germline lookup yields CDR1 MNHNS and CDR2 SASEGT. The CDR3 runs to 15 residues. V lost 3 bases to trimming and J lost 3 bases; unmatched junction nucleotides: 7. The CDR3 bases are TGTGCCAGCAGTGAGAACAGGGGAAGGGACTATGGCTACACCTTC. This codes for CASSENRGRDYGYTF.

This chain joins TRBV15 and TRBJ2-1, with 8 bases that match TRBD1. Germline V lookup: CDR1 LNHNV, CDR2 YYDKDF (reference sequence). Losses at the gene ends were 0 bases for V and 7 bases for J; bases not matched to a gene: 11. This CDR3 spans 17 amino acids. This CDR3 is CATSREFRTGRWNEQFF. The CDR3 nucleotides read TGTGCCACCAGCAGAGAATTTAGGACAGGGCGGTGGAATGAGCAGTTCTTC. Looking up the rest from reference TRBV15 and TRBJ2-1 gives the full variable domain: DAMVIQNPRYQVTQFGKPVTLSCSQTLNHNVMYWYQQKSSQAPKLLFHYYDKDFNNEADTPDNFQSRRPNTSFCFLDIRSPGLGDTAMYLCATSREFRTGRWNEQFFGPGTRLTVL.